These 9 T cell receptor beta chains came from one sample sequenced in a study of blood T cell repertoires in COVID-19. Here immunoSEQ multiplex PCR was the method, and the copy in TCRdb shows in-frame clones only, minus some. The data show around 360,000 clones, about 90% seen once. The sequenced material came from peripheral blood. These receptors originate from a woman aged 30 to 39 with COVID-19, enrolled during active disease.

V is TRBV6-7 and J is TRBJ1-5; 9 nucleotides line up with TRBD1. TRBV6-7 is known as an ORF, though its function is uncertain. After removal of 0 bases from V and 7 bases from J, the junction contained 4 bases not matched to a gene. CDR3 length: 15 amino acids. The CDR3 sequence is CASSYSDRGCQPQHF. In nucleotides, the CDR3 is TGTGCCAGCAGTTACTCGGACAGGGGATGCCAGCCCCAGCATTTT.

A single count supports this clone. The chain employs TRBV29-1 and TRBJ2-7; 7 bases line up with TRBD1. Germline loops: CDR1 SQVTM, CDR2 ANQGSEA. V gave up 7 bases and J gave up 4 bases; unmatched junction bases: 13. The CDR3 length is 14 residues. CDR3 sequence reads: CSAATGARVYEQYF. CDR3 in DNA: TGCAGCGCAGCAACAGGGGCGAGGGTTTACGAGCAGTACTTC.

V and J are TRBV29-1 and TRBJ2-5, with TRBD1 matching over 9 bases. Per germline, CDR1 SQVTM and CDR2 ANQGSEA. This CDR3 has 12 residues. The V segment lost 6 bases and the J segment 4 bases; nucleotides outside the gene matches: 3. CDR3 sequence: CSVGQGLETQYF. The CDR3 nucleotides are TGCAGCGTGGGACAGGGTCTAGAGACCCAGTACTTC. Variable domain in full (rest from reference TRBV29-1 and TRBJ2-5): SAVISQKPSRDICQRGTSLTIQCQVDSQVTMMFWYRQQPGQSLTLIATANQGSEATYESGFVIDKFPISRPNLTFSTLTVSNMSPEDSSIYLCSVGQGLETQYFGPGTRLLVL.

The V and J genes are TRBV2 and TRBJ1-2; D is possibly TRBD1 (5 bases). The CDR3 totals 12 residues. The V gene's germline CDR1 is SNHLY and CDR2 FYNNEI. V dropped 9 bases and J dropped 0 bases, with 8 bases sitting between them. CDR3 coding DNA: TGTGCCAGGCAGGGTACTAACTATGGCTACACCTTC. It codes for CARQGTNYGYTF.

This chain joins TRBV6-1 and TRBJ2-7, with D perhaps matching TRBD2 (5 bases). The CDR3 runs to 13 residues. V was cut by 5 bases and J by 5 bases, with 13 bases left in between. The germline CDR1 and CDR2 sequences are MNHNS and SASEGT. This CDR3 reads CASSYEGTNEQYF. As DNA, the CDR3 is TGTGCCAGCAGTTATGAGGGCACCAACGAGCAGTACTTC.

The V gene is TRBV5-1, the J gene TRBJ1-2; perhaps TRBD1 as D (5 bases). V was clipped by 0 bases and J by 3 bases, with 9 bases between them. The CDR3 is 14 amino acids. Germline loops: CDR1 SGHRS, CDR2 YFSETQ. The CDR3 DNA is TGCGCCAGCAGCTTGGTTGGCAGGGACTATGGCTACACCTTC. Translating it yields CASSLVGRDYGYTF.

The chain has TRBV24-1 and TRBJ1-1; D is ambiguous. The ends were cut back, 9 bases at V and 7 bases at J, with 14 bases in the middle. Germline V gives CDR1 KGHDR, CDR2 SFDVKD. The CDR3 sequence is 12 residues long. The CDR3: CATPSGGIEAFF. The CDR3 DNA reads as TGTGCCACCCCGAGCGGCGGAATTGAAGCTTTCTTT.

The V gene is TRBV6-2 or TRBV6-3, the J gene TRBJ2-5; 7 bases agree with TRBD2. V lost 5 bases, J lost 2 bases, and 8 bases stayed unmatched. Germline lookup yields CDR1 MNHEY and CDR2 SVGEGT. This CDR3 comprises 15 residues. The CDR3 here is CASSATREGQETQYF. The CDR3 DNA reads as TGTGCCAGCAGTGCAACTAGGGAGGGGCAAGAGACCCAGTACTTC.

The rearrangement links TRBV15 to TRBJ2-2, with 7 bases matching TRBD1. The germline gives CDR1 LNHNV, CDR2 YYDKDF (reference sequence). The CDR3 totals 16 residues. Germline trimming cut 0 bases from V and 6 bases from J; bases unmatched to any gene: 7. The CDR3 protein is CATSRDQGQGAGELFF. The CDR3 DNA reads as TGTGCCACCAGCAGAGATCAGGGGCAGGGGGCCGGGGAGCTGTTTTTT.